The present T cell receptor (beta chain) was sequenced within a study of siplizumab effects on memory and regulatory T cells. As regards this clone: The antigen is unknown.

CDR1 and CDR2 from the germline V gene are MNHNS and SASEGT. There are 16 residues in the CDR3. V gave up 2 bases and J gave up 5 bases; unmatched junction bases: 6. Study conclusions and caveats: There appeared to be greater diversity in naive T cells than in memory cells, and naive T cells seemed major contributors to the alloresponse. Phenotypic classification as naive or memory proved unattainable for roughly 75-95% of proliferating CD4+ or CD8+ clones. Under siplizumab, an average approximately 69% of mappable alloreactive CD4+ clones were Treg-derived, compared with more than 25% in controls.

Repertoires were generated with immunoSEQ multiplex PCR, while TCRdb's copy carries only in-frame clones and drops some. The sample shows about 100,000 clones, approximately 94% of them seen only once. Sequencing used non-Treg CD4+ T cells sorted from blood. The receptor's source is a human donor in good health. The chain uses TRBV6-1 and TRBJ2-7; 13 bases line up with TRBD2. This CDR3 is CASSELLAGGADEQYF. For the CDR3, the DNA is TGTGCCAGCAGTGAACTACTAGCGGGAGGGGCGGACGAGCAGTACTTC.